Below are 6 T cell receptor beta chains sequenced from a single sample in a study of regulatory T cells in long-lasting Graves disease. CDR3 regions were amplified by Arm-PCR using iRepertoire HTBI primers to build TCR beta libraries. TCRdb re-analysed the multiplex PCR reads in MiXCR, keeping a single row per CDR3 protein. The sample includes 620,000 or so distinct CDR3 sequences, 16% of them seen just once. Time point given: newly diagnosed GD, antithyroid drugs for less than 3 months. RNA extracted from PBMCs served as the sequencing template. Separately, the same data were catalogued under a study of T cells in Graves' hyperthyroidism and ophthalmopathy.

The sequenced sample was peripheral blood mononuclear cells (PBMCs), obtained at new diagnosis, from a patient treated with antithyroid drugs. The receptors shown here come from a woman in her twenties or thirties with Graves disease.

The CDR3: CASRTVPQETQYF. The CDR3 DNA is TGTGCCAGCAGGACAGTCCCCCAAGAGACCCAGTACTTC. The genes are TRBV2 and TRBJ2-5; possibly TRBD1 for D (5 bases). Looked up from germline, CDR1 is SNHLY and CDR2 is FYNNEI. V was pared by 6 bases and J by 1 base, with 9 bases between. The CDR3 has 13 amino acids.

In this sample, this clonotype turned up a few times. The chain links TRBV19 to TRBJ2-7, with D perhaps TRBD2 (6 bases). V lost 9 bases, J lost 5 bases, and 14 bases lay in between. The CDR3 totals 12 residues. The germline gives CDR1 LNHDA, CDR2 SQIVND (reference sequence). CDR3 amino acids: CASASRGDEQYF. The CDR3 nucleotides read TGTGCCAGCGCTTCCCGCGGGGACGAGCAGTACTTC.

In its sample, this clonotype was seen a few times. This sequence joins TRBV4-1 and TRBJ1-2; maybe TRBD1 (5 bases). This CDR3 has 14 residues. The ends were cut back, 0 bases at V and 8 bases at J, with 13 bases in the middle. Germline V gives CDR1 MGHRA, CDR2 YSYEKL. CDR3 in amino acids: CASSQDRQFTGYTF. The CDR3 DNA reads TGCGCCAGCAGCCAAGACCGACAGTTCACGGGCTACACCTTC.

This chain links TRBV2 with TRBJ2-7; D call uncertain. The V and J ends lost 6 bases and 6 bases respectively, with 6 bases between them. Germline V gene lookup returns CDR1 SNHLY and CDR2 FYNNEI. The CDR3 consists of 10 residues. As DNA, the CDR3 is TGTGCCAGCAGCGACTGCGAGCAGTACTTC. This translates into CASSDCEQYF.

This clonotype was counted ten times or more. This chain connects TRBV20-1 to TRBJ2-3; 11 bases align to TRBD2. This CDR3 contains 16 residues. The V gene end was trimmed by 7 bases and the J gene end by 2 bases; junction bases not matched to a gene: 11. Per germline, CDR1 DFQATT and CDR2 SNEGSKA (reference sequence). CDR3 nucleotide sequence: TGCAGTGTGCTAGCGGGAGGTTGGGTATCCACAGATACGCAGTATTTT. Protein sequence: CSVLAGGWVSTDTQYF.

This clonotype was seen at least ten times. The V and J genes are TRBV2 and TRBJ1-6, with D perhaps TRBD1 (5 bases). Germline V gene lookup returns CDR1 SNHLY and CDR2 FYNNEI. This CDR3 contains 14 residues. CDR3 residues: CRTGRDAYNSPLHF. CDR3 nucleotide sequence: TGTCGCACGGGTCGGGACGCCTATAATTCACCCCTCCACTTT.